This TCR beta chain originates from a study of blood T cell repertoires in COVID-19. Study context: COVID-19 samples from acute and convalescent phases originated in the United States, Italy and Spain. Sample material is recorded as cDNA or gDNA derived from T cells, B-cell-depleted T cells, or PBMCs.

Some clones are missing from TCRdb's copy, which holds only in-frame ones; the method was immunoSEQ multiplex PCR. The sample includes about 150,000 clones, 78% seen only once; the top ten take approximately 15%. The TCR comes from a woman older than 75 with acute or convalescent COVID-19. The source material was peripheral blood.

CDR3 sequence: CSAHGVFGYTF. The CDR3 region has the DNA TGCAGTGCTCACGGGGTTTTCGGCTACACCTTC. The gene calls are TRBV20-1 and TRBJ1-2; D is uncertain. The germline CDR1 and CDR2 sequences are DFQATT and SNEGSKA (reference sequence). CDR3 length: 11 amino acids. Trimming removed 5 bases from V and 8 bases from J, with 12 bases in between.